Presented here are 10 T cell receptor beta chains from one specimen sequenced in a study of vaccination and CD4 T cells after COVID-19. The sample's treatment: roughly 10-day PBMC culture with coronavirus spike peptide pools or control peptides (ViraFEST assay). These receptors lack a known antigen. Oncomine TCR Beta short-read sequencing was applied to DNA from cultured CD4+ T cells. In TCRdb, the PCR reads were re-called with MiXCR into one record per CDR3 protein. The table shows 20,000 to 25,000 distinct CDR3 sequences, with about 53% occurring only once. Sequencing used CD4+ T cells from blood, cultured in vitro. The receptors stem from a human donor who had recovered from COVID-19.

The chain employs TRBV7-2 and TRBJ2-7; 9 bases fit TRBD1. The germline gives CDR1 SGHTA, CDR2 FQGNSA. V shed 2 bases, J shed 6 bases, and the junction held 5 bases outside the gene matches. The CDR3 loop spans 14 amino acids. CDR3: CASSLTGGGSEQYF. The DNA for the CDR3 is TGTGCCAGCAGCTTAACAGGGGGCGGATCCGAGCAGTACTTC.

The V gene is TRBV12-3 or TRBV12-4, the J gene TRBJ1-2; D not certain. V was clipped by 3 bases and J by 2 bases, with 4 bases between them. The CDR3 is 12 residues long. The CDR3: CASSFTNYGYTF. DNA of the CDR3: TGTGCCAGCAGTTTCACCAACTATGGCTACACCTTC.

This clonotype was detected only a few times. This chain joins TRBV6-1 and TRBJ2-7; the match to TRBD1 covers 9 bases. Germline-derived CDR1 and CDR2 are MNHNS and SASEGT. This CDR3 has 13 residues. The trim removed 6 bases at V and 4 bases at J, leaving 4 bases unmatched. CDR3 loop: CASRETGGYEQYF. In DNA, the CDR3 is TGTGCCAGCAGGGAGACAGGGGGTTACGAGCAGTACTTC.

The chain carries TRBV2 and TRBJ1-5; TRBD1 matches 11 bases. J gave up 2 bases and V 8 bases, and 2 bases lay outside the gene matches. Germline CDR1 and CDR2: SNHLY and FYNNEI. The CDR3 runs to 14 residues. DNA of the CDR3: TGTGCCAGCGGACAGGGGGCCCGCAATCAGCCCCAGCATTTT. It is translated as CASGQGARNQPQHF.

This clonotype was counted between two and nine times. The genes are TRBV7-2 and TRBJ2-5, with 9 bases that match TRBD2. CDR3 length: 17 amino acids. Germline trimming cut 0 bases from V and 2 bases from J; bases unmatched to any gene: 7. Germline assignment: CDR1 SGHTA and CDR2 FQGNSA. The CDR3 DNA follows: TGTGCCAGCAGCTTAGCGTCGGGCGGGGGGGGGCAAGAGACCCAGTACTTC. It is translated as CASSLASGGGGQETQYF.

The genes are TRBV5-1 and TRBJ1-6; a possible D gene is TRBD1 (5 bases). Germline values: CDR1 SGHRS, CDR2 YFSETQ. The CDR3 length is 15 residues. Deletions cut 0 bases from V and 7 bases from J, with 11 bases between. The CDR3 DNA sequence: TGCGCCAGCAGCTTGGTGCAGGGTCGGAATTCACCCCTCCACTTT. It translates to CASSLVQGRNSPLHF. Looking up the rest from reference TRBV5-1 and TRBJ1-6 gives the full variable domain: KAGVTQTPRYLIKTRGQQVTLSCSPISGHRSVSWYQQTPGQGLQFLFEYFSETQRNKGNFPGRFSGRQFSNSRSEMNVSTLELGDSALYLCASSLVQGRNSPLHFGNGTRLTVT.

This clonotype was counted between two and nine times. J is TRBJ2-5 and V is TRBV7-9, with 7 nucleotides matching TRBD1. CDR1 and CDR2 (germline): SEHNR, FQNEAQ (reference sequence). The trim removed 5 bases at V and 0 bases at J, leaving 9 bases unmatched. CDR3 length: 16 residues. The CDR3 loop is CASSTGQVGYQETQYF. The CDR3 nucleotides read TGTGCCAGCAGCACCGGACAGGTCGGGTACCAAGAGACCCAGTACTTC.

The rearrangement uses TRBV19 and TRBJ2-2; D might be TRBD2 (6 bases). The CDR3 has 14 amino acids. V was clipped by 0 bases and J by 8 bases, with 10 bases between them. Germline loops: CDR1 LNHDA, CDR2 SQIVND (reference sequence). Here the CDR3 reads CASSIDRGSGELFF. DNA of the CDR3: TGTGCCAGTAGTATAGATCGGGGGAGTGGGGAGCTGTTTTTT.

This clonotype was picked up one time. This chain joins TRBV6-2 or TRBV6-3 and TRBJ2-7; 9 bases fit TRBD2. Germline lookup yields CDR1 MNHEY and CDR2 SVGEGT. Unmatched junction bases numbered 6, after V lost 6 bases and J lost 3 bases. The CDR3 length is 14 residues. The CDR3 region is CASRTSGRYYEQYF. As DNA, the CDR3 is TGTGCCAGCAGGACTAGCGGACGATACTACGAGCAGTACTTC.

The chain has TRBV4-1 and TRBJ2-1, with D perhaps matching TRBD1 or TRBD2 (6 bases each). Germline loops: CDR1 MGHRA, CDR2 YSYEKL. V dropped 3 bases and J dropped 1 base, with 16 bases sitting between them. The CDR3 runs 17 residues. The CDR3 sequence: CASSHDPGAGSYNEQFF. Written as DNA, the CDR3 is TGCGCCAGCAGCCATGACCCGGGGGCCGGTTCCTACAATGAGCAGTTCTTC.